The 16 T cell receptor beta chains below all came from one sample that was sequenced in a study of post-analysis software for immune sequencing data. General observations from the study: Included in a set of about five TRBV segments more frequent in patients than controls were TRBV5-6, TRBV5-1 and TRBV20-1.

Incorporated into the TCR beta cDNA libraries were unique molecular identifiers, which served to reduce PCR and sequencing biases. TCRdb independently ran MiXCR on the PCR reads; one entry per CDR3 protein. The sample lists approximately 690,000 distinct CDR3 sequences; 55% to 60% were seen once. Their antigen targets remain unknown. Material: blood. These receptors were obtained from a girl between 2 and 10 years old with multiple sclerosis.

The chain has TRBV3-1 and TRBJ2-5; 9 bases map to TRBD1. The closer fit of TRBJ2-7 to the DNA end suggests the J call may be wrong. The germline V gene has CDR1 LGHDT and CDR2 YNNKEL (reference sequence). This CDR3 has 15 amino acids. In DNA, the CDR3 is TGTGCCAGCAGCCAACTTCGGACAGGGGTAGACGAGCAGTACTTC. It yields the protein CASSQLRTGVDEQYF.

The chain joins TRBV6-2 or TRBV6-3 to TRBJ2-5; the match to TRBD2 covers 11 bases. Trimming took 7 bases from V and 11 from J; bases not matched to a gene: 12. Germline-derived CDR1 and CDR2 are MNHEY and SVGEGT. The CDR3 totals 14 residues. CDR3 loop: CASNLAGGLREQYF. CDR3 nucleotide sequence: TGTGCCAGCAACCTAGCGGGAGGCCTCAGGGAACAGTACTTC.

This clonotype was observed a few times. This rearrangement joins TRBV4-2 to TRBJ1-2, with TRBD1 identical over 8 bases. With V trimmed by 4 bases and J by 6 bases, 7 bases remained unmatched. CDR1 is LGHNA and CDR2 is YNFKEQ in the germline V gene. The CDR3 loop spans 14 amino acids. CDR3 coding DNA: TGTGCCAGCAGCCCTTCCCAGGGGGCGCATGGCTACACCTTC. Its translation is CASSPSQGAHGYTF.

The J gene is TRBJ2-2, the V gene TRBV6-5; 8 bases map to TRBD1. Germline CDR1 reads MNHEY; CDR2 reads SVGAGI. J was trimmed by 3 bases and V by 2 bases; bases with no gene match: 8. This CDR3 region has 17 residues. The CDR3 loop is CASSYPRTGTHTGELFF. The CDR3 DNA sequence: TGTGCCAGCAGTTACCCCCGGACAGGGACACACACCGGGGAGCTGTTTTTT.

The rearrangement links TRBV6-5 to TRBJ2-3; TRBD1 agrees at 7 bases. V was clipped by 2 bases and J by 4 bases; unmatched bases: 9. Per germline, CDR1 MNHEY and CDR2 SVGAGI. This CDR3 is built from 16 residues. The CDR3 loop is CASSYPDRVRADTQYF. The CDR3 bases are TGTGCCAGCAGTTACCCCGACAGGGTACGCGCAGATACGCAGTATTTT.

The CDR3 bases are TGTGCCAGCACTCTTGACAGGGTCCATGAGCAGTTCTTC. Encoded protein: CASTLDRVHEQFF. V usage is TRBV12-3 or TRBV12-4 and J usage is TRBJ2-1; TRBD1 agrees at 7 bases. J was trimmed by 8 bases and V by 7 bases; bases with no gene match: 8. The CDR3 contains 13 residues.

The gene calls are TRBV5-1 and TRBJ2-5, with no clear D. In germline, CDR1 is SGHRS, CDR2 YFSETQ. The CDR3 contains 15 residues. Deletions cut 4 bases from V and 1 base from J, with 14 bases between. The CDR3 nucleotides read TGCGCCAGCAGCGTCTGGTGGTCGGCCCAAGAGACCCAGTACTTC. Translation: CASSVWWSAQETQYF.

The chain uses TRBV28 and TRBJ2-7; TRBD2 aligns across 9 bases. The J segment lost 0 bases and the V segment lost 5 bases, leaving 5 bases of the junction unmatched. The CDR3 length is 15 residues. Germline CDR1 MDHEN, CDR2 SYDVKM. The CDR3 loop is CASSARTSDSYEQYF. CDR3 coding DNA: TGTGCCAGCAGTGCCCGGACTAGCGACTCCTACGAGCAGTACTTC.

The CDR3 loop reads CASSQDQDQPQHF. The CDR3 nucleotides read TGTGCCAGCAGCCAGGACCAAGATCAGCCCCAGCATTTT. V gene TRBV5-5 combines with J gene TRBJ1-5; D uncertain. This CDR3 contains 13 residues. The V gene's germline CDR1 is SGHKS and CDR2 YYEKEE (reference sequence). V lost 4 bases and J 5 bases, leaving 10 bases between the germline ends.

The chain recombines TRBV12-3 or TRBV12-4 with TRBJ1-1, with D uncertain. The CDR3 is 13 residues long. The ends were cut back, 3 bases at V and 5 bases at J, with 10 bases in the middle. DNA of the CDR3: TGTGCCAGCAGTTTCTCGAGGGAGACTGAAGCTTTCTTT. Its protein is CASSFSRETEAFF.

This clonotype has only a few counts. V gene TRBV10-3 combines with J gene TRBJ2-3; 9 bases map to TRBD1. J gave up 5 bases and V 1 base, and 4 bases lay outside the gene matches. There are 15 residues in the CDR3. CDR1 ENHRY and CDR2 SYGVKD come from the germline V gene. The CDR3 loop is CAISEWTGAEDTQYF. DNA of the CDR3: TGTGCCATCAGTGAGTGGACAGGGGCAGAAGATACGCAGTATTTT.

The V call is TRBV20-1, the J call TRBJ2-5; 10 bases align to TRBD2. V lost 1 base and J lost 0; bases outside the gene matches: 5. CDR1 DFQATT and CDR2 SNEGSKA come from the germline V gene (reference sequence). CDR3 length: 16 residues. The CDR3 here is CSARGVAGGHQETQYF. CDR3 bases: TGCAGTGCTAGAGGAGTAGCGGGGGGTCACCAAGAGACCCAGTACTTC.

Written as DNA, the CDR3 is TGTGCCAGCAGTTACCCGCAGGTGGCGAGCAATCAGCCCCAGCATTTT. This gives the protein CASSYPQVASNQPQHF. This chain uses TRBV6-2 or TRBV6-3 with TRBJ1-5, with D unclear. V was clipped by 2 bases and J by 1 base, with 12 bases between them. Germline loops: CDR1 MNHEY, CDR2 SVGEGT. CDR3 length equals 16 residues.

The rearrangement links TRBV3-1 to TRBJ2-7, with TRBD1 as a possible D gene (5 bases). V was trimmed by 4 bases and J by 6 bases, leaving 13 bases between them. The CDR3 spans 13 residues. Germline CDR1 is LGHDT and CDR2 is YNNKEL (reference sequence). This chain's CDR3 is CASSPLVGAEQYF. The DNA for the CDR3 is TGTGCCAGCAGCCCTCTTGTAGGGGCCGAGCAGTACTTC.

The chain carries TRBV5-1 and TRBJ2-5, with D possibly TRBD1 on 5 matching bases. CDR3 length: 18 residues. Trimming took off 4 bases at V and 5 bases at J, with 27 bases between the two ends. Germline lookup yields CDR1 SGHRS and CDR2 YFSETQ. CDR3 in DNA: TGCGCCAGCAGCAGAACTGCCGCCCTGGGCAGGGCACGGGAGACCCAGTACTTC. This sequence encodes CASSRTAALGRARETQYF.

This rearrangement joins TRBV10-3 to TRBJ1-2; D is uncertain. This CDR3 has 12 amino acids. The V and J ends lost 0 bases and 13 bases respectively, with 12 bases between them. Germline V CDR1 and CDR2: ENHRY, SYGVKD. The CDR3 DNA sequence: TGTGCCATCAGTGAGTCGAACGGGCGTCTCACCTTC. Encoded protein: CAISESNGRLTF.